These T cell receptor beta chains were read from a single sample in a study of graft-versus-host responses after intestinal transplantation. Only in-frame clones appear in the TCRdb table, and some are missing; sequencing was by immunoSEQ multiplex PCR. The sample holds about 23,000 clones; approximately 91% are singletons and the top ten take roughly 2%. Sequencing used PBMCs, obtained around 40 days after intestinal transplant. These TCRs come from a human patient who received an intestinal transplant, so some T cells may come from the graft donor. CDR3s include the opening cysteine and the closing phenylalanine or tryptophan. D genes are given only for firm matches. Rows may omit the clone size; those that give it use once, few, many or a size class.

TRBV7-9	.	TRBJ2-1	TRBD2	TGTGCCAGCAGCTCCGGACTAGCATCCTACAATGAGCAGTTCTTC	CASSSGLASYNEQFF
TRBV7-9	.	TRBJ1-2	.	TGTGCCAGCAGCTTAGGGGGCAGAGATGGCTACACCTTC	CASSLGGRDGYTF
TRBV5-8	.	TRBJ1-2	.	TGTGCCAGCAGCTTGTCGTATGGCTACACCTTC	CASSLSYGYTF
TRBV4-2	.	TRBJ2-1	.	TGTGCCAGCAGCCAAGATAGTAGGCGGGTCCATCAAGGGAAGTTCTTC	CASSQDSRRVHQGKFF
TRBV25-1	.	TRBJ2-7	TRBD2	TGTGCCAGCGGTCTGCCGGGACTAGTCTCCTACGAGCAGTACTTC	CASGLPGLVSYEQYF
TRBV4-1	.	TRBJ2-1	.	TGCGCCAGCAGCCTCAATTCAGCAGGGTACAATGAGCAGTTCTTC	CASSLNSAGYNEQFF
TRBV5-1	.	TRBJ1-2	.	TGCGCCAGCAGCTTGACCTCTCTTAGGGGTCTAGGCTATGGCTACACCTTC	CASSLTSLRGLGYGYTF
TRBV19	.	TRBJ2-1	.	TGTGCCAGTAGTCTAGGGACGAGAGTACATAGTGAGCAGTTCTTC	CASSLGTRVHSEQFF
TRBV27	.	TRBJ2-7	TRBD1	TGTGCCAGCAGGAAACAGGGGGCTCCCTACGAGCAGTACTTC	CASRKQGAPYEQYF
TRBV7-8	.	TRBJ2-7	TRBD2	TGTGCCAGCAGCTTAGGACGGCTAGCGGGCCAAACCTACGAGCAGTACTTC	CASSLGRLAGQTYEQYF
TRBV4-1	.	TRBJ2-7	TRBD1	TGCGCCAGCAGTCTCCGGGACAGCGTACCCCACGAGCAGTACTTC	CASSLRDSVPHEQYF
TRBV6-5	.	TRBJ2-2	.	TGTGCCAGCAGTTACTCTAACACCGGGGAGCTGTTTTTT	CASSYSNTGELFF
TRBV28	.	TRBJ2-2	TRBD1	TGTGCCAGCAAACCGGGACAGGGCGACACCGGGGAGCTGTTTTTT	CASKPGQGDTGELFF
TRBV27	.	TRBJ2-7	TRBD2	TGTGCCAGCAGGTCACAGCGGGAGGGCCTTCAATACGAGCAGTACTTC	CASRSQREGLQYEQYF
TRBV28	.	TRBJ1-6	.	TGTGCCAGCACCCTATCCACCCCGGGTCTTAATTCACCCCTCCACTTT	CASTLSTPGLNSPLHF
TRBV7-8	once	TRBJ2-6	.	TGTGCCAGCCTAACGAGGGGCCCGGGGGCCAACGTCCTGACTTTC	CASLTRGPGANVLTF
TRBV7-9	.	TRBJ2-6	.	TGTGCCAGCAGCACTAGGGTCGGGCCTGGGGCCAACGTCCTGACTTTC	CASSTRVGPGANVLTF
TRBV7-3	.	TRBJ2-7	.	TGTGCCAGCAGCGTAGCAGAACGGGTGCCGACCTACGAGCAGTACTTC	CASSVAERVPTYEQYF